This TCR beta chain was observed in a study of blood T cells in healthy people across ages. Points from the study as a whole: Donor CMV status, an unknown factor, possibly confounded changes in expanded clonotypes. Per million T cells, TCR beta diversity dropped about linearly as age rose. What prevented conclusive comparison of naive and antigen-experienced cells was that PBMCs were unsorted.

A second PCR of about 7 to 12 cycles used a sample-barcoded 5' primer and a J-beta primer mix. TCRdb reprocessed the 5' RACE reads with MiXCR, giving one entry per CDR3 protein. The data contain 800,000 or so distinct CDR3 sequences, around 68% of them singletons. As concerns this clonotype: Its antigen is unknown.

From germline, CDR1 is ENHRY and CDR2 SYGVKD. The CDR3 runs 14 residues. Trimming removed 6 bases at V and 0 bases at J, with 11 bases between. The rearrangement links TRBV10-3 to TRBJ2-5, with a tentative D call TRBD2 (6 bases). The sequence came from a man in his thirties or forties in good health. The sequenced sample consisted of blood. CDR3 sequence reads: CAIRRASDQETQYF. In nucleotides, the CDR3 is TGTGCCATCAGGCGGGCTAGCGACCAAGAGACCCAGTACTTC.